The 25 T cell receptor beta chains presented below share a single source sample, sequenced in a study of blood T cell repertoires in COVID-19. Some clones are missing from TCRdb's copy, which holds only in-frame ones; the method was immunoSEQ multiplex PCR. The sample records roughly 220,000 clones, about 80% being singletons. Sequencing was done on a sample of PBMCs or T cells enriched from blood (not recorded which). Receptors originate from a woman between 40 and 55 years old with acute COVID-19.

This clone is a singleton in its sample. The genes are TRBV19 and TRBJ1-4; possible D gene TRBD1, 5 bases. The germline V gene has CDR1 LNHDA and CDR2 SQIVND (reference sequence). Trimming shortened V by 3 bases and J by 8 bases, and 16 bases separated the two germline ends. This CDR3 has 15 amino acids. This chain's CDR3 is CASSIGQGVLEKLFF. CDR3 nucleotides: TGTGCCAGTAGTATTGGGCAGGGCGTTTTGGAAAAACTGTTTTTT.

The chain joins TRBV5-1 to TRBJ2-7, with TRBD2 matching over 12 bases. Germline CDR1 reads SGHRS; CDR2 reads YFSETQ. Trimming took 2 bases from V and 3 from J; bases not matched to a gene: 9. The CDR3 contains 17 residues. The CDR3: CASSFLAGGMADYEQYF. CDR3 DNA: TGCGCCAGCAGCTTCCTAGCGGGGGGGATGGCGGACTACGAGCAGTACTTC. The whole variable domain, filled in from reference TRBV5-1 and TRBJ2-7, reads KAGVTQTPRYLIKTRGQQVTLSCSPISGHRSVSWYQQTPGQGLQFLFEYFSETQRNKGNFPGRFSGRQFSNSRSEMNVSTLELGDSALYLCASSFLAGGMADYEQYFGPGTRLTVT.

The chain has TRBV4-1 and TRBJ2-7; 8 bases align to TRBD2. Germline V gene sequence: CDR1 MGHRA, CDR2 YSYEKL. V shed 1 base, J shed 2 bases, and the junction held 4 bases outside the gene matches. The CDR3 totals 15 residues. CDR3 in amino acids: CASSQGREETYEQYF. CDR3 DNA: TGCGCCAGCAGCCAAGGGCGGGAGGAAACCTACGAGCAGTACTTC.

This clone occurred once. CDR3 loop: CASSQTGQNSPLHF. The CDR3 DNA follows: TGCGCCAGCAGCCAGACAGGGCAGAATTCACCCCTCCACTTT. This chain joins TRBV5-1 and TRBJ1-6; the match to TRBD1 covers 7 bases. In germline, CDR1 is SGHRS, CDR2 YFSETQ. Trimming cost V 4 bases and J 7 bases; bases outside gene matches: 5. CDR3 size: 14 residues.

The J gene is TRBJ1-1, the V gene TRBV18; perhaps TRBD1 as D (5 bases). There are 16 residues in the CDR3. The germline V and J ends were trimmed by 1 base and 0 bases, with 12 bases remaining between them. Germline CDR1 and CDR2: KGHSH and LQKENI. The CDR3 protein is CASSPLDRQMNTEAFF. The DNA for the CDR3 is TGTGCCAGCTCACCACTCGACAGACAGATGAACACTGAAGCTTTCTTT. Full variable domain (outside the CDR3, taken from reference TRBV18 and TRBJ1-1): NAGVMQNPRHLVRRRGQEARLRCSPMKGHSHVYWYRQLPEEGLKFMVYLQKENIIDESGMPKERFSAEFPKEGPSILRIQQVVRGDSAAYFCASSPLDRQMNTEAFFGQGTRLTVV.

This clone was detected a few times. The chain employs TRBV6-5 and TRBJ2-7; 10 bases align to TRBD1. This CDR3 contains 13 residues. Germline V lookup: CDR1 MNHEY, CDR2 SVGAGI. V shed 6 bases, J shed 3 bases, and the junction held 2 bases outside the gene matches. The CDR3 spells CASRGTGDYEQYF. The CDR3 DNA reads TGTGCCAGCAGGGGGACAGGGGACTACGAGCAGTACTTC.

The chain joins TRBV19 to TRBJ2-3; no firm D call. CDR3 length equals 11 residues. CDR1 and CDR2 (germline): LNHDA, SQIVND (reference sequence). V lost 6 bases and J lost 5, with 6 bases in between. Here the CDR3 reads CASSQKDTQYF. The CDR3 DNA is TGTGCCAGTAGCCAAAAAGATACGCAGTATTTT.

The chain is built from TRBV28 and TRBJ2-2; 7 bases align to TRBD2. The CDR3 spans 16 residues. Germline values: CDR1 MDHEN, CDR2 SYDVKM. V lost 5 bases, J lost 3 bases, and 9 bases stayed unmatched. Here the CDR3 reads CASSASGTRDTGELFF. In DNA, the CDR3 is TGTGCCAGCAGTGCTAGCGGAACTCGGGACACCGGGGAGCTGTTTTTT.

The chain is built from TRBV9 and TRBJ2-2, with 9 bases lining up with TRBD1. The CDR3 is made up of 18 amino acids. V lost 3 bases, J lost 3 bases, and 12 bases stayed unmatched. Germline assignment: CDR1 SGDLS and CDR2 YYNGEE. The CDR3 sequence is CASSALGGQGKYTGELFF. The CDR3 DNA reads as TGTGCCAGCAGCGCCCTGGGGGGACAGGGTAAATACACCGGGGAGCTGTTTTTT.

This clone has more than one count but fewer than ten. The chain is built from TRBV29-1 and TRBJ2-4, with TRBD1 matching over 9 bases. Germline lookup yields CDR1 SQVTM and CDR2 ANQGSEA. The CDR3 runs 12 residues. V gave up 5 bases and J gave up 5 bases; unmatched junction bases: 1. The CDR3 is CSVTGGENIQYF. As DNA, the CDR3 is TGCAGCGTTACAGGGGGCGAAAACATTCAGTACTTC.

Concerning this clone: In the same sample, other DNA sequences code for this CDR3. V usage is TRBV5-1 and J usage is TRBJ1-3, with 8 bases identical to TRBD1. Looked up from germline, CDR1 is SGHRS and CDR2 is YFSETQ. With 3 bases clipped from V and 0 bases from J, the junction kept 5 bases outside the gene matches. CDR3 size: 16 residues. CDR3 region: CASSSGQGLSGNTIYF. The CDR3 DNA follows: TGCGCCAGCAGCTCCGGACAGGGCCTCTCTGGAAACACCATATATTTT.

The chain couples TRBV9 to TRBJ1-2, with 8 nucleotides matching TRBD1. Losses at the gene ends were 7 bases for V and 2 bases for J; bases not matched to a gene: 10. Germline V gene data show CDR1 as SGDLS and CDR2 as YYNGEE. There are 15 residues in the CDR3. CDR3 nucleotide sequence: TGTGCCAGCGGATCGGACAGGGTGGCCAACTATGGCTACACCTTC. Translation gives CASGSDRVANYGYTF.

The chain uses TRBV20-1 and TRBJ1-2, with 7 nucleotides matching TRBD1. Germline CDR1 reads DFQATT; CDR2 reads SNEGSKA (reference sequence). CDR3 size: 16 residues. Losses at the gene ends were 3 bases for V and 2 bases for J; bases not matched to a gene: 12. CDR3 in amino acids: CSASLRTGGINYGYTF. The CDR3 DNA is TGCAGTGCTAGTCTCCGGACAGGAGGGATCAACTATGGCTACACCTTC.

This clone was seen only a few times. The chain joins TRBV5-1 to TRBJ1-1; unclear D gene. The length of the CDR3 is 15 residues. Germline CDR1 and CDR2: SGHRS and YFSETQ. V was clipped by 0 bases and J by 3 bases, with 12 bases between them. The chain's CDR3 is CASSLAGMDDTEAFF. CDR3 sequence (DNA): TGCGCCAGCAGCTTGGCGGGGATGGACGACACTGAAGCTTTCTTT.

This sequence joins TRBV3-1 (or the pseudogene TRBV3-2) and TRBJ2-2; no firm D call. The CDR3 runs 13 residues. Trimming shortened V by 5 bases and J by 7 bases, and 11 bases separated the two germline ends. The germline CDR1 and CDR2 sequences are LGHDT and YNNKEL (reference sequence). The CDR3 region is CASSSRLYGELFF. The DNA for the CDR3 is TGTGCCAGCAGCAGCAGGCTTTACGGGGAGCTGTTTTTT.

This sequence joins TRBV11-1 and TRBJ2-3; 8 positions match TRBD2. CDR3 length: 14 residues. Per germline, CDR1 SGHAT and CDR2 FQDESV (reference sequence). V lost 7 bases and J lost 10; bases outside the gene matches: 13. CDR3 coding DNA: TGTGCCAGCACCGCTCGGGGAGCCGGGGGGGCGCAGTATTTT. Its translation is CASTARGAGGAQYF.

The chain couples TRBV27 to TRBJ2-7; 14 bases agree with TRBD2. The length of the CDR3 is 15 residues. Per germline, CDR1 MNHEY and CDR2 SMNVEV (reference sequence). Trimming took 7 bases from V and 12 from J; bases not matched to a gene: 14. CDR3 in amino acids: CASTPTGTSGRTLYF. The CDR3 nucleotides are TGTGCCAGCACACCTACCGGGACTAGCGGGAGAACCCTGTACTTC.

The chain is built from TRBV2 and TRBJ1-2, with a weak D call TRBD1 (6 bases). This CDR3 contains 13 residues. V was clipped by 10 bases and J by 4 bases, with 16 bases between them. Germline V CDR1 and CDR2: SNHLY, FYNNEI. The CDR3 reads CATTGNLRYGYTF. CDR3 coding DNA: TGTGCCACTACAGGGAATCTCCGCTATGGCTACACCTTC.

The rearrangement uses TRBV11-3 and TRBJ2-7; D is possibly TRBD1 (6 bases). V lost 0 bases to trimming and J lost 6 bases, with 12 bases between them. The CDR3 has 14 residues. Germline lookup yields CDR1 SGHNT and CDR2 YENEEA. The CDR3 protein is CASSLDGQTGEQYF. DNA for the CDR3: TGTGCCAGCAGCTTAGACGGACAGACCGGCGAGCAGTACTTC.

The rearrangement links TRBV27 to TRBJ2-7, with TRBD2 as a possible D gene (5 bases). CDR1 is MNHEY and CDR2 is SMNVEV in the germline V gene (reference sequence). V dropped 6 bases and J dropped 5 bases, with 17 bases sitting between them. CDR3 length: 14 amino acids. The CDR3 sequence is CASRPTERRDEQYF. CDR3 DNA sequence: TGTGCCAGCAGGCCGACGGAGAGGCGGGACGAGCAGTACTTC.

The rearrangement uses TRBV3-1 (or the pseudogene TRBV3-2) and TRBJ1-2; weak D call: TRBD1 (6 bases). This CDR3 comprises 12 residues. Trimming pared 8 bases from V and 2 bases from J, leaving 9 bases between. Per the germline V gene, CDR1 is LGHDT and CDR2 is YNNKEL (reference sequence). The CDR3 sequence is CASSGQNYGYTF. The CDR3 DNA sequence: TGTGCCAGCTCGGGACAAAACTATGGCTACACCTTC.

The rearrangement joins TRBV3-1 (or the pseudogene TRBV3-2) to TRBJ2-3; TRBD2 aligns across 11 bases. The V and J ends lost 2 bases and 3 bases, in that order; junction bases with no gene match: 7. Germline values: CDR1 LGHDT, CDR2 YNNKEL (reference sequence). The CDR3 length is 17 residues. The CDR3 region has the DNA TGTGCCAGCAGCCAATGGGGTAGCGGGGGGGAAACAGATACGCAGTATTTT. This gives the protein CASSQWGSGGETDTQYF.

This sequence joins TRBV5-1 and TRBJ1-2; D might be TRBD1 (6 bases). This CDR3 region has 14 residues. CDR1 SGHRS and CDR2 YFSETQ come from the germline V gene. The V gene lost 0 bases and the J gene lost 1 base, with 7 bases spanning the gap. The DNA of the CDR3 is TGCGCCAGCAGCTTGGGACAGGTTAACTATGGCTACACCTTC. Its translation: CASSLGQVNYGYTF.

The gene calls are TRBV7-9 and TRBJ2-4; D gene uncertain. Per germline, CDR1 SEHNR and CDR2 FQNEAQ (reference sequence). The length of the CDR3 is 13 residues. Trimming removed 1 base from V and 8 bases from J, with 9 bases in between. CDR3 amino acids: CASSLGMADIQYF. In nucleotides, the CDR3 is TGTGCCAGCAGCTTAGGGATGGCGGACATTCAGTACTTC.

This clone was seen a single time. The chain employs TRBV7-2 and TRBJ1-1; D is unclear. CDR3 size: 14 residues. Germline V gene lookup returns CDR1 SGHTA and CDR2 FQGNSA. The V gene lost 4 bases and the J gene lost 3 bases, with 12 bases spanning the gap. The CDR3 sequence is CASSSLLRDTEAFF. DNA of the CDR3: TGTGCCAGCAGCTCGTTATTACGAGACACTGAAGCTTTCTTT.